The source of this T cell receptor beta chain is a study of shared clonotypes between healthy human individuals. Study background: The study enrolled two women and three men aged 18 to 49. CD8 memory received one plate per donor, CD8 naive two, CD4 memory three and CD4 naive three. Whole-study findings and limits: Among a handful of donors, approximately 4.6% of naive CD4 clonotypes were found in common.

Germline CDR1 is MGHRA and CDR2 is YSYEKL. With 1 base clipped from V and 6 bases from J, the junction kept 12 bases outside the gene matches. The CDR3 is 18 amino acids. The count of this clone is one. Its antigen is unknown. CD45RO-negative CD8 cells positively selected for CCR7 made up the naive population, which excluded terminally differentiated effector memory CD45RA+ cells. 200 to 250 ng DNA, tens of thousands of T cell genomes, went into each sorted-subset replicate PCR. Some clones are missing from TCRdb's copy, which holds only in-frame ones; the method was immunoSEQ multiplex PCR. The sample consists of under 2,000,000 clones, approximately 94% of them appearing once.

Material: naive CD8+ T cells sorted from blood. The rearrangement links TRBV4-1 to TRBJ1-1; 12 bases match TRBD1. The receptor comes from a man younger than 35 in good health. Here the CDR3 reads CASSQGEFGDRGRSEAFF. In DNA form, the CDR3 reads TGCGCCAGCAGCCAAGGAGAATTCGGGGACAGGGGGCGTTCTGAAGCTTTCTTT.